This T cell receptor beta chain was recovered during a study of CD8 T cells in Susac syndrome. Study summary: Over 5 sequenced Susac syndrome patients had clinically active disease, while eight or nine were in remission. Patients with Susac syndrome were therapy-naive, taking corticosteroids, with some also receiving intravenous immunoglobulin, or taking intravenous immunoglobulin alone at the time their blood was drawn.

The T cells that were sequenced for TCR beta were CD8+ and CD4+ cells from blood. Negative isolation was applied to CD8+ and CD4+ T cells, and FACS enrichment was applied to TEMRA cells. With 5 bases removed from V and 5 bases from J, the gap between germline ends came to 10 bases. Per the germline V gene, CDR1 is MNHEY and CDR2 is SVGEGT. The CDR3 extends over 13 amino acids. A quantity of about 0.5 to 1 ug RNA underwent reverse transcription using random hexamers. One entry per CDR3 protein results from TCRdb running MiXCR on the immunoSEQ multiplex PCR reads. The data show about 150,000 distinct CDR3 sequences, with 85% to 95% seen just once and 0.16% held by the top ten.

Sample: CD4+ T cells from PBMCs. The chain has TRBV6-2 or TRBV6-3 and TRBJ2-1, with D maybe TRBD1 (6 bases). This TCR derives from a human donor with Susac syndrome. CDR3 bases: TGTGCCAGCAGTCCCAGGGGAAACAATGAGCAGTTCTTC. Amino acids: CASSPRGNNEQFF.